Reported below is one TCR beta chain. Antigen specificity is unknown. A roughly 220 ng quantity of DNA, about 30,000 T cell genomes, went into the sorted-subset replicate PCRs. The method was immunoSEQ multiplex PCR; TCRdb's version includes in-frame clones alone and lacks a portion of them. Of roughly 500,000 clones in the sample, about 95% were seen once. Looked up from germline, CDR1 is PRHDT and CDR2 is FYEKMQ (reference sequence). This CDR3 contains 14 residues. V lost 8 bases, J lost 2 bases, and 9 bases stayed unmatched. This specimen comes from a study of shared clonotypes between healthy human individuals. Study-level points and caveats: The naive CD4 repertoires of several donors were compared, and approximately 5% of clonotypes were shared. Clonotype sharing among donors likely depends on sequencing depth.

CD4+ cells were split into CD45RA+ naive and CD45RA-negative memory subsets. The rearrangement links TRBV13 to TRBJ2-7; TRBD1 matches at 7 bases. This sequence originates from a woman aged 25 to 39 in good health. Material: naive CD4+ T cells sorted from blood. Subset defined: CD45RA+ positively selected. CDR3 in amino acids: CASARDRRTYEQYF. The CDR3 DNA is TGTGCCAGCGCCCGGGACAGAAGAACCTACGAGCAGTACTTC.